This T cell receptor beta chain comes out of a study of regulatory T cells in long-lasting Graves disease. Turning to the study itself: Treatment with antithyroid drugs for over 5 years, together with positive TSH receptor antibodies, meant persistent Graves' disease.

In this sample, this clonotype turned up many times. The target antigen is unknown. Time point defined: persistent/refractory GD, antithyroid drugs over 5 years with positive TRAb. Extracted PBMC RNA gave rise to the TCR library. Patients met American Thyroid Association criteria for Graves' disease. The study, taken as a whole, reports: Few sampled subjects may have lowered accuracy. It was in persistent disease that TRBV28, TRBJ1-2 and TRBJ2-5 were favored.

CDR3-region Arm-PCR and iRepertoire HTBI primers produced the TCR beta libraries. Using its own MiXCR run on the multiplex PCR reads, TCRdb lists one record per CDR3 protein. The sample lists approximately 500,000 distinct CDR3 sequences; roughly 21% were seen once. Germline CDR1 is SGHRS and CDR2 is YFSETQ. The CDR3 spans 15 residues. Deletions cut 1 base from V and 5 bases from J, with 15 bases between. The sequences come from peripheral blood mononuclear cells (PBMCs), collected when the disease was refractory, from a patient treated with antithyroid drugs. The chain combines TRBV5-1 with TRBJ1-2; TRBD1 is a possible D gene (6 bases). The clonotype was recovered from a female donor with Graves disease. CDR3 amino acids: CASSLNAGATYGYTF. The CDR3 DNA reads TGCGCCAGCAGCTTGAATGCAGGGGCGACTTATGGCTACACCTTC.